This T cell receptor beta chain stems from a study of blood T cell repertoires in COVID-19. The overall study: Some COVID-19 samples were acute and others convalescent; all came from the United States, Italy and Spain. PBMCs, B-cell-depleted T cells, or T cells provided the cDNA or gDNA that made up the material.

The count of this clone is one. In the authors' methods: It was from reference gene primer amplification that nucleated cell counts were estimated. Data came from immunoSEQ multiplex PCR; TCRdb stores just in-frame clones and leaves some out. The V and J calls and clone size come from that table; D and trimming were worked out from the DNA. This sample has roughly 100,000 clones; roughly four fifths occur once, and the top ten carry 11% to 15%. The CDR3 is 18 residues long. V shed 3 bases and J 3 bases; nucleotides not matched to a gene: 10. In germline, CDR1 is SGDLS, CDR2 YYNGEE. J is TRBJ1-3 and V is TRBV9; 12 bases are shared with TRBD1. This receptor was obtained from a woman aged 60 to 75 with acute or convalescent COVID-19. Sequencing used peripheral blood. This CDR3 is CASSATGTGGYGGNTIYF. The CDR3 DNA sequence: TGTGCCAGCAGCGCCACAGGGACAGGGGGCTACGGTGGAAACACCATATATTTT.